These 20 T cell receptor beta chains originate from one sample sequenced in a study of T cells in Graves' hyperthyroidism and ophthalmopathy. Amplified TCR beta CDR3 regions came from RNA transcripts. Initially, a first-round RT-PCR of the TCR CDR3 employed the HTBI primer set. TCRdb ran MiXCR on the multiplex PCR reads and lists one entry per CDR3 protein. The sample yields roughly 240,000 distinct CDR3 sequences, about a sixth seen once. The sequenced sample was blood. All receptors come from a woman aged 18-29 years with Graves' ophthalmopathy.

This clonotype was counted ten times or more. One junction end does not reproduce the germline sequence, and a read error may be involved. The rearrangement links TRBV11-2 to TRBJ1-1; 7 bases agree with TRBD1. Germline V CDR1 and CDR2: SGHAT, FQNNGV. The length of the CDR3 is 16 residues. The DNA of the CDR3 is TGTGCCAACAGCGCGACACAGGGGTGGAGGAACACTGAAGCTTTCTTT. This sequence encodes CANSATQGWRNTEAFF.

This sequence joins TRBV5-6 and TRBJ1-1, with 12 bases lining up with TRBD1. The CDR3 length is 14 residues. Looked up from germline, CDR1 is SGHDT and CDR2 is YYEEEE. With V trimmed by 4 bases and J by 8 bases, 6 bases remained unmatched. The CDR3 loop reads CASSPGQGAREAFF. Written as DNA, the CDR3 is TGTGCCAGCAGCCCGGGACAGGGGGCGAGGGAAGCTTTCTTT.

Here the CDR3 DNA reads TGTGCCAGCTCACCTATCCAGGGTACGGGCTACACCTTC. The encoded protein is CASSPIQGTGYTF. The genes are TRBV18 and TRBJ1-2; the D gene is possibly TRBD1 (5 bases). CDR3 length equals 13 residues. Looked up from germline, CDR1 is KGHSH and CDR2 is LQKENI. V lost 3 bases to trimming and J lost 8 bases, with 13 bases between them.

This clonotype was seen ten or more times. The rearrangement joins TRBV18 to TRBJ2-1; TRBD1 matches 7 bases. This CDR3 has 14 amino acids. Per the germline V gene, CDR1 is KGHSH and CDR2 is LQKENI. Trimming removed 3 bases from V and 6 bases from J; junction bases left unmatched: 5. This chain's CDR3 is CASSPRSGGNEQFF. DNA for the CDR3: TGTGCCAGCTCACCGAGGTCAGGGGGCAATGAGCAGTTCTTC. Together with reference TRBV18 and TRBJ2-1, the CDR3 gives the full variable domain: NAGVMQNPRHLVRRRGQEARLRCSPMKGHSHVYWYRQLPEEGLKFMVYLQKENIIDESGMPKERFSAEFPKEGPSILRIQQVVRGDSAAYFCASSPRSGGNEQFFGPGTRLTVL.

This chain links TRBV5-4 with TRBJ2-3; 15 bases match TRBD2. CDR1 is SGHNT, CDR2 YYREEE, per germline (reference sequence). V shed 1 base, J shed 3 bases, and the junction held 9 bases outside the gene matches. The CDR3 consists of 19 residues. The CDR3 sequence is CASSLRGLAGGSFTDTQYF. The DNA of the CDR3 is TGTGCCAGCAGCTTGCGGGGACTAGCGGGGGGTTCTTTTACAGATACGCAGTATTTT.

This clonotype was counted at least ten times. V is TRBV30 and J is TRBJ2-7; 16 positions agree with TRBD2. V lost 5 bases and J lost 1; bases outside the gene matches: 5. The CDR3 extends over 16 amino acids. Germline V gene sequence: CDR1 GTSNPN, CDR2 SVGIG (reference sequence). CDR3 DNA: TGTGCCTGGGATCCGGGACTAGCGGGAGGGTCCTACGAGCAGTACTTC. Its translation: CAWDPGLAGGSYEQYF.

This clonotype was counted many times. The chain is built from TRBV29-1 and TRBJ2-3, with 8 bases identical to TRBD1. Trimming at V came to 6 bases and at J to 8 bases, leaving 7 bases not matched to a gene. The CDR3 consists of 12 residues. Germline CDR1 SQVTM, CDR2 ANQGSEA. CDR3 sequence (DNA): TGCAGCGTCGGTGGACAGGGCGGTACGCAGTATTTT. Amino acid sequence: CSVGGQGGTQYF.

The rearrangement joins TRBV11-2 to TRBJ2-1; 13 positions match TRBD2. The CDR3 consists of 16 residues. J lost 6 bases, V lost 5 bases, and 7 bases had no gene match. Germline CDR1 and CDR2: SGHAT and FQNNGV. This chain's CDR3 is CASSPRTSGSPNEQFF. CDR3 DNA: TGTGCCAGCAGCCCGCGGACTAGCGGGAGTCCCAATGAGCAGTTCTTC. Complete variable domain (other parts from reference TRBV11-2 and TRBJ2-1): EAGVAQSPRYKIIEKRQSVAFWCNPISGHATLYWYQQILGQGPKLLIQFQNNGVVDDSQLPKDRFSAERLKGVDSTLKIQPAKLEDSAVYLCASSPRTSGSPNEQFFGPGTRLTVL.

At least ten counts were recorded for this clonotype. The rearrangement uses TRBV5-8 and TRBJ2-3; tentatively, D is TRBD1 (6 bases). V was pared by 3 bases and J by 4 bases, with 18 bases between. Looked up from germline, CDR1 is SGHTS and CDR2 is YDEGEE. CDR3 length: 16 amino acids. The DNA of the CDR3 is TGTGCCAGCAGCTCCGGCGCGACAGGAGAATCAGATACGCAGTATTTT. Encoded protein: CASSSGATGESDTQYF.

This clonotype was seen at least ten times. The CDR3 DNA is TGTGCCACCAGCAGAGACTCTCCAGGGGTTACGAACACTGAAGCTTTCTTT. This encodes CATSRDSPGVTNTEAFF. The V gene is TRBV15, the J gene TRBJ1-1; D might be TRBD1 (6 bases). The CDR3 is 17 residues long. The germline V and J ends were trimmed by 0 bases and 1 base, with 15 bases remaining between them. From germline, CDR1 is LNHNV and CDR2 YYDKDF (reference sequence).

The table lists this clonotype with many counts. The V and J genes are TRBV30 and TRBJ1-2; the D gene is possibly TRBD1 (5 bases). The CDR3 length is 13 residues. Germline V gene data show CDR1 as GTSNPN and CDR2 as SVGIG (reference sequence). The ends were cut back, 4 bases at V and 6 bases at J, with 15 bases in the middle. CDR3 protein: CAWTFGGGDGYTF. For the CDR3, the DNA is TGTGCCTGGACATTTGGGGGGGGAGATGGCTACACCTTC.

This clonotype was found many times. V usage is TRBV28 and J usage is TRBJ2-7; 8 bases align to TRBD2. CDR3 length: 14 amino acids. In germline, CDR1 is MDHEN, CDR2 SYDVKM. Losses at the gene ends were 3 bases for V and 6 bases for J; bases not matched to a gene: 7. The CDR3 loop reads CASSFGGGQGEQYF. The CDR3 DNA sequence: TGTGCCAGCAGTTTTGGCGGGGGGCAAGGCGAGCAGTACTTC.

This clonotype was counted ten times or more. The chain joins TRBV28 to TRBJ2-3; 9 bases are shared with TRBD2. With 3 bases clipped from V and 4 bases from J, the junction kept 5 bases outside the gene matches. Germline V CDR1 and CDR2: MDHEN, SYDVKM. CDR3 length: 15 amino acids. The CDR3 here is CASSFSGSASDTQYF. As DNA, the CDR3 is TGTGCCAGCAGTTTTAGCGGGAGTGCGTCAGATACGCAGTATTTT.

The DNA of the CDR3 is TGTGCCACCAGCCAGGGACTAGCGGGGGGCCCCCTCTTCCAAGAGACCCAGTACTTC. Protein sequence: CATSQGLAGGPLFQETQYF. The gene calls are TRBV15 and TRBJ2-5; TRBD2 matches at 15 bases. Trimming removed 5 bases from V and 1 base from J; junction bases left unmatched: 11. The CDR3 is made up of 19 amino acids. From germline, CDR1 is LNHNV and CDR2 YYDKDF (reference sequence).

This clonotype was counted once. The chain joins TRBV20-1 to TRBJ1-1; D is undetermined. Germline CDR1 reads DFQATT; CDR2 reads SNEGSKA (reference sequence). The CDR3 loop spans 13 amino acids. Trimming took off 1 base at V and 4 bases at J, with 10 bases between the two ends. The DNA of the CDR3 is TGCAGTGCTAGAGTGGCGTATGGCACTGAAGCTTTCTTT. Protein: CSARVAYGTEAFF.

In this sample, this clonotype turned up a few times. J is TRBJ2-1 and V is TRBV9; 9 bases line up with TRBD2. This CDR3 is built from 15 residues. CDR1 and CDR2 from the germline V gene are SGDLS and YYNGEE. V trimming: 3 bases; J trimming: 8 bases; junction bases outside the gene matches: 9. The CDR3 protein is CASSAGLAGFDEQFF. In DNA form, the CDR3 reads TGTGCCAGCAGCGCCGGGCTAGCGGGATTCGATGAGCAGTTCTTC.

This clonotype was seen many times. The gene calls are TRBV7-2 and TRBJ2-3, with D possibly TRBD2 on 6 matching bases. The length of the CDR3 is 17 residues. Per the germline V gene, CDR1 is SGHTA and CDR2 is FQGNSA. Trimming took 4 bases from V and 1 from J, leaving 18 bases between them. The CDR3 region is CASSSTGTRGGTDTQYF. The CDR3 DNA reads TGTGCCAGCAGCTCTACCGGGACTCGAGGTGGCACAGATACGCAGTATTTT. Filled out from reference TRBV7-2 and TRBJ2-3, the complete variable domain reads GAGVSQSPSNKVTEKGKDVELRCDPISGHTALYWYRQSLGQGLEFLIYFQGNSAPDKSGLPSDRFSAERTGGSVSTLTIQRTQQEDSAVYLCASSSTGTRGGTDTQYFGPGTRLTVL.

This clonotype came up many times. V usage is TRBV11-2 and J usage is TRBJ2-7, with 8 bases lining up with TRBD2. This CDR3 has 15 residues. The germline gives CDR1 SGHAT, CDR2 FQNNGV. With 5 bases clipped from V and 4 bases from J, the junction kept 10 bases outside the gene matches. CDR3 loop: CASSRGGLGRYEQYF. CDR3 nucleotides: TGTGCCAGCAGCAGAGGGGGACTAGGTCGGTACGAGCAGTACTTC. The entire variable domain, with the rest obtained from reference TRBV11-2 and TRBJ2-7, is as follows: EAGVAQSPRYKIIEKRQSVAFWCNPISGHATLYWYQQILGQGPKLLIQFQNNGVVDDSQLPKDRFSAERLKGVDSTLKIQPAKLEDSAVYLCASSRGGLGRYEQYFGPGTRLTVT.

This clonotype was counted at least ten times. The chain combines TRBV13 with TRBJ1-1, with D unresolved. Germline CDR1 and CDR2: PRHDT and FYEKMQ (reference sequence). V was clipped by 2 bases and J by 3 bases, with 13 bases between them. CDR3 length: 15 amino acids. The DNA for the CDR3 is TGTGCCAGCAGCTTAATGGCCGGCACTCACACTGAAGCTTTCTTT. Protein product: CASSLMAGTHTEAFF.

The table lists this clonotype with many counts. CDR3 amino acids: CASSLSGFISGNTIYF. DNA of the CDR3: TGTGCCAGCAGTTTATCCGGCTTTATCTCTGGAAACACCATATATTTT. The genes are TRBV12-3 or TRBV12-4 and TRBJ1-3; D gene uncertain. The V and J ends lost 2 bases and 0 bases respectively, with 11 bases between them. The CDR3 is 16 residues long.